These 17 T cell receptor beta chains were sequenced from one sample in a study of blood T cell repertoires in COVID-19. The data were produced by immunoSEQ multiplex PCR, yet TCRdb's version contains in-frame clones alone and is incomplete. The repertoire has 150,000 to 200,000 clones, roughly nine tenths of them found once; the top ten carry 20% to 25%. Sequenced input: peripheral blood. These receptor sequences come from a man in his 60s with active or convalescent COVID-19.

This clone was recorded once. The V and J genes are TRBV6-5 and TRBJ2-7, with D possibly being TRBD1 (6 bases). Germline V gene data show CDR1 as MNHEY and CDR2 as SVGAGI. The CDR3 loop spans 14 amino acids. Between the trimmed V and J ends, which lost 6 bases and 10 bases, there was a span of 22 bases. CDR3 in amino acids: CASRKNRDRTEQYF. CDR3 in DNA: TGTGCCAGCAGAAAAAACAGGGACCGGACGGAACAGTACTTC.

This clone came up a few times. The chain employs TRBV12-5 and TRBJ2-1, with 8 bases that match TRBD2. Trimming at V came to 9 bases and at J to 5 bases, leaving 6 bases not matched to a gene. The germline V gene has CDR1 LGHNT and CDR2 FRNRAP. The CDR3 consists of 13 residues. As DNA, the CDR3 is TGTGCTAGCTACCAGCGGGGGAACAATGAGCAGTTCTTC. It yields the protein CASYQRGNNEQFF.

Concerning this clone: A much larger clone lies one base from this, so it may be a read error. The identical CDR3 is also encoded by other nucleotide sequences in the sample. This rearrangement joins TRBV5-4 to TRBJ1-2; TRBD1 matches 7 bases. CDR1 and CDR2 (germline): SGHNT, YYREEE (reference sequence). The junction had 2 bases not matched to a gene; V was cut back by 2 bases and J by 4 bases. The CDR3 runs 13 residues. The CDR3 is CASSLGGTYGYTF. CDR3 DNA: TGTGCCAGCAGCTTAGGGGGCACCTATGGCTACACCTTC.

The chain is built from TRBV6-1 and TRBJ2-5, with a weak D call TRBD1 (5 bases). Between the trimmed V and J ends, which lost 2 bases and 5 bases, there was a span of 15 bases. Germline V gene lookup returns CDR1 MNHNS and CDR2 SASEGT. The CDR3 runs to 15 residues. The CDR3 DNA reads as TGTGCCAGCAGTGAAAGGCAGGGTGTTCGTGAGACCCAGTACTTC. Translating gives CASSERQGVRETQYF.

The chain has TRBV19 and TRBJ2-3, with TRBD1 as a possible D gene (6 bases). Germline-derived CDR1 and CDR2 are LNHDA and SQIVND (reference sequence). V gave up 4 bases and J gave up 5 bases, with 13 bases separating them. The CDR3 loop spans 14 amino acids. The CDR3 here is CASSTTGFGDTQYF. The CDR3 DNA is TGTGCCAGTAGTACTACAGGGTTCGGAGATACGCAGTATTTT.

The CDR3 region is CASSPDGEPYEQYF. The CDR3 nucleotides are TGTGCCAGCAGTCCCGATGGGGAGCCCTACGAGCAGTACTTC. The chain employs TRBV27 and TRBJ2-7; D is possibly TRBD2 (5 bases). The ends were cut back, 5 bases at V and 2 bases at J, with 13 bases in the middle. The germline V gene encodes CDR1 MNHEY and CDR2 SMNVEV (reference sequence). CDR3 length: 14 residues.

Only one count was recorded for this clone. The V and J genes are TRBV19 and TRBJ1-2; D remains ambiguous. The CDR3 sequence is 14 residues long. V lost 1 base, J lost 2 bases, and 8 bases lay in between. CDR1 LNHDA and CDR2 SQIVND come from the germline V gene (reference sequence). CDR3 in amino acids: CASSIGRENYGYTF. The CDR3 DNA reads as TGTGCCAGTAGTATAGGCCGGGAGAACTATGGCTACACCTTC.

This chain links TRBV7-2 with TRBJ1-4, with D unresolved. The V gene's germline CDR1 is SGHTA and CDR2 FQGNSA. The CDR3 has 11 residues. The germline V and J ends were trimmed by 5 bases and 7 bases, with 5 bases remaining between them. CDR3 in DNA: TGTGCCAGCAGCATCAGTGAAAAACTGTTTTTT. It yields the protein CASSISEKLFF.

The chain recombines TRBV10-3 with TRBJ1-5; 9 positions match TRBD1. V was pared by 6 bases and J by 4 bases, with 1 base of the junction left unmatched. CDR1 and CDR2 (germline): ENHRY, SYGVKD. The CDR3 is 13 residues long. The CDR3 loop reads CAIRQGANQPQHF. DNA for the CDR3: TGTGCCATCAGACAGGGGGCTAATCAGCCCCAGCATTTT.

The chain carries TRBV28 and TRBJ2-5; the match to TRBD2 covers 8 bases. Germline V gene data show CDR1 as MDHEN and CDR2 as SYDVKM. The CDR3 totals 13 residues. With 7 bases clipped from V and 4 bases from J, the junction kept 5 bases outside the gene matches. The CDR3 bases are TGTGCCAGCAACCCGGGGGGGCGAGAGACCCAGTACTTC. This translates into CASNPGGRETQYF.

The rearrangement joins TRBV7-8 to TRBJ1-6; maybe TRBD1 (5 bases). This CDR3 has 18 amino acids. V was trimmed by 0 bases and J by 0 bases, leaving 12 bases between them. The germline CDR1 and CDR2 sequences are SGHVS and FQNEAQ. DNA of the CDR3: TGTGCCAGCAGCTTAGCCTCGGGGGGAAGCTCCTATAATTCACCCCTCCACTTT. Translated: CASSLASGGSSYNSPLHF. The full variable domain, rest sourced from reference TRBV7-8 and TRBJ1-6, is GAGVSQSPRYKVAKRGQDVALRCDPISGHVSLFWYQQALGQGPEFLTYFQNEAQLDKSGLPSDRFFAERPEGSVSTLKIQRTQQEDSAVYLCASSLASGGSSYNSPLHFGNGTRLTVT.

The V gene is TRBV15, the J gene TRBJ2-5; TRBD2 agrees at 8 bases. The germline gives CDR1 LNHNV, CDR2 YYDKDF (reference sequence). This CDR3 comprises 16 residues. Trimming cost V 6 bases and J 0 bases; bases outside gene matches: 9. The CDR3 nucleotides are TGTGCCACCAGTATGGAGCGGGGGCCGTACCAAGAGACCCAGTACTTC. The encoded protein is CATSMERGPYQETQYF.

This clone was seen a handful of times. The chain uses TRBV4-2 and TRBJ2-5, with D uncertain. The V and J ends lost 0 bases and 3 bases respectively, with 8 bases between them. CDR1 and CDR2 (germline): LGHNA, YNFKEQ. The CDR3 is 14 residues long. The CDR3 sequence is CASSQEGRKETQYF. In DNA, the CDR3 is TGTGCCAGCAGCCAAGAGGGCCGGAAAGAGACCCAGTACTTC.

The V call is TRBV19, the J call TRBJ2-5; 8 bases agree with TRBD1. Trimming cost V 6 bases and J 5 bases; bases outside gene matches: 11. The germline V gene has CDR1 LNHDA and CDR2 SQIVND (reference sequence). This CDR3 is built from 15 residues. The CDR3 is CASSKRQGLVETQYF. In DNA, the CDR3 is TGTGCCAGTAGCAAACGACAGGGGCTCGTGGAGACCCAGTACTTC.

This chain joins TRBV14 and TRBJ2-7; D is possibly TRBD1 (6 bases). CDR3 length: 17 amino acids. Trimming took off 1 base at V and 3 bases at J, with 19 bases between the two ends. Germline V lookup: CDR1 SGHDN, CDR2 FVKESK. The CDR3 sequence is CASSQGPWGTQIYEQYF. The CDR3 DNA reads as TGTGCCAGCAGCCAAGGCCCCTGGGGGACACAAATCTACGAGCAGTACTTC.

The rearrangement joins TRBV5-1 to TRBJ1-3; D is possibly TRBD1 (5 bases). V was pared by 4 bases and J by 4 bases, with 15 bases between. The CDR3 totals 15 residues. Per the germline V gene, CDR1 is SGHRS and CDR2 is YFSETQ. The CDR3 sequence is CASSPLGGTGNTIYF. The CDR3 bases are TGCGCCAGCAGCCCCTTGGGGGGAACGGGAAACACCATATATTTT.

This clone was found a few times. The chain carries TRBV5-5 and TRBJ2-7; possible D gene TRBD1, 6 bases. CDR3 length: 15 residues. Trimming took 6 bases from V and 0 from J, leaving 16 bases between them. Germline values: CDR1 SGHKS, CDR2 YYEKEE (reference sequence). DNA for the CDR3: TGTGCCAGCACCCGTAACAGGGCTTACTCCTACGAGCAGTACTTC. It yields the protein CASTRNRAYSYEQYF.